The rows below give T cell receptor beta chains drawn from one sample of a study of OX40 agonist ivuxolimab in advanced cancers. The repertoire was sequenced with immunoSEQ multiplex PCR; TCRdb's copy has only in-frame clones and lacks some. This table holds over 80,000 clones, around 78% found once. Source: CD4+ or CD8+ T cells sorted from blood, taken in a trial of the OX40 agonist ivuxolimab. These TCRs come from an adult with an advanced solid tumor such as melanoma, head and neck, liver or kidney cancer. The CDR3 runs from the conserved cysteine through the conserved F or W. A D gene is named only where the DNA matches it firmly. Size is stated for part of the rows, as once, few or many counts, or as a class when the clone is expanded.

V gene	D gene	J gene	clone size	CDR3 protein	CDR3 DNA
TRBV30	NA	TRBJ1-1	few	CAWEGPNTEAFF	TGTGCCTGGGAGGGCCCGAACACTGAAGCTTTCTTT
TRBV7-6	NA	TRBJ1-2	NA	CASSSGDDWINGYTF	TGTGCCAGCAGCTCTGGGGATGATTGGATCAATGGCTACACCTTC
TRBV4-1	NA	TRBJ1-2	NA	CASSQAGATYGYTF	TGCGCCAGCAGCCAAGCCGGGGCGACCTATGGCTACACCTTC
TRBV4-3	NA	TRBJ1-1	NA	CASSQEPSTEAFF	TGCGCCAGCAGCCAAGAACCGAGCACCGAAGCTTTCTTT
TRBV29-1	NA	TRBJ2-5	NA	CSVEGVPGRETQYF	TGCAGCGTCGAGGGTGTCCCGGGGCGAGAGACCCAGTACTTC
TRBV5-1	NA	TRBJ2-7	NA	CASSLASGALWEQYF	TGCGCCAGCAGCTTGGCGTCAGGGGCCCTGTGGGAGCAGTACTTC
TRBV4-1	TRBD2	TRBJ2-5	NA	CASSQDRGGETQYF	TGCGCCAGCAGCCAAGATCGGGGGGGAGAGACCCAGTACTTC
TRBV7-2	TRBD2	TRBJ2-7	NA	CASSPGLAGSSYEQYF	TGTGCCAGCAGCCCCGGGCTAGCGGGGAGCTCCTACGAGCAGTACTTC
TRBV7-9	NA	TRBJ2-5	NA	CASSLAGRGPQETQYF	TGTGCCAGCAGCTTAGCTGGGCGGGGGCCCCAAGAGACCCAGTACTTC
TRBV19	NA	TRBJ1-2	NA	CASSADGTYGYTF	TGTGCCAGTAGTGCAGACGGTACCTATGGCTACACCTTC
TRBV9	NA	TRBJ2-3	NA	CASSVLEYGDSDTQYF	TGTGCCAGCAGCGTACTGGAGTATGGGGACTCGGATACGCAGTATTTT
TRBV5-6	TRBD1	TRBJ1-5	NA	CASSKMGQGAYQPQHF	TGTGCCAGCAGTAAAATGGGGCAGGGGGCTTACCAGCCCCAGCATTTT
TRBV5-4	NA	TRBJ1-1	NA	CASSFYQGSNTEAFF	TGTGCCAGCAGCTTTTACCAGGGATCGAACACTGAAGCTTTCTTT
TRBV5-1	NA	TRBJ1-1	NA	CASSISGERNTEAFF	TGCGCCAGCAGCATTTCAGGGGAGAGGAACACTGAAGCTTTCTTT
TRBV7-2	NA	TRBJ1-6	NA	CASSTGLLRGNSPLHF	TGTGCCAGCAGCACGGGTCTACTCAGGGGTAATTCACCCCTCCACTTT
TRBV29-1	NA	TRBJ1-6	NA	CSVERRGPGDSPLHF	TGCAGCGTTGAAAGGCGGGGACCGGGGGACTCACCCCTCCACTTT
TRBV7-9	TRBD1	TRBJ1-1	NA	CASRKGTGAEAFF	TGTGCCAGCAGGAAAGGGACAGGGGCTGAAGCTTTCTTT
TRBV9	TRBD1	TRBJ1-1	NA	CASSVWGQGGTEAFF	TGTGCCAGCAGCGTTTGGGGACAGGGAGGGACTGAAGCTTTCTTT
TRBV11-2	NA	TRBJ2-2	NA	CASSLRAGRDGELFF	TGTGCCAGCAGCTTAAGGGCAGGGCGGGACGGGGAGCTGTTTTTT
TRBV9	TRBD2	TRBJ2-7	NA	CASSELGTSERYEQYF	TGTGCCAGCAGCGAGCTCGGGACTAGCGAACGCTACGAGCAGTACTTC
TRBV6-1	TRBD2	TRBJ2-2	NA	CASSESPSGRTGELFF	TGTGCCAGTAGTGAATCGCCTAGCGGGCGGACCGGGGAGCTGTTTTTT
TRBV30	TRBD1	TRBJ1-2	NA	CAWSWGQGPYGYTF	TGTGCCTGGAGTTGGGGACAGGGGCCCTATGGCTACACCTTC
TRBV11-2	NA	TRBJ2-2	NA	CASSSGHSGELFF	TGTGCCAGCAGCTCCGGCCATTCCGGGGAGCTGTTTTTT
TRBV29-1	TRBD1	TRBJ1-1	NA	CSAHRGGSGYLTAFF	TGCAGCGCCCACAGGGGGGGGTCCGGGTATTTGACGGCTTTCTTT
TRBV7-2	NA	TRBJ2-3	NA	CASSLVLTLTDTQYF	TGTGCCAGCAGCTTAGTCTTGACACTCACAGATACGCAGTATTTT
TRBV6-5	TRBD2	TRBJ2-3	NA	CATRPGLATDTQYF	TGTGCCACCAGGCCGGGACTAGCCACAGATACGCAGTATTTT
TRBV18	NA	TRBJ1-3	NA	CASSPIDSASGNTIYF	TGTGCCAGCTCACCGATCGACAGCGCCTCTGGAAACACCATATATTTT